This TCR beta chain was recorded in a study of CXCR3-negative and CXCR3-positive naive CD8 T cells. Study results and caveats: The TRBV-TRBJ usage of naive CXCR3-negative and CXCR3-positive cells was similar, but that of memory cells differed. TRB CDR3 properties served as the basis for inferring TCR strength, and surface CD5 was comparable between naive subsets.

Preparation of TRB cDNA libraries relied on 5' RACE carrying UMI labels. TCRdb reprocessed the 5' RACE reads, with one entry per CDR3 protein and no DNA. Its table lists over 70,000 distinct CDR3 sequences. Naive CD8+ T cells carried a CD45RO-CCR7+CD27+CD95- phenotype. Note on this clonotype: Antigen specificity is unknown.

CDR3 length equals 18 residues. Germline V gives CDR1 MNHNY, CDR2 SVGAGI (reference sequence). Material for sequencing was naive CXCR3- CD8+ T cells from blood. This sample's subset: CD45RO-CCR7+CD27+CD95- naive CD8+ T cells lacking CXCR3 (TNR3-). This receptor was obtained from a human donor in good health. Some clones in this sample may be carry-over from other donors' samples. V is TRBV6-6 and J is TRBJ2-3; TCRdb returns TRBD1, unconfirmable since there is no DNA. CDR3 residues: CASSHTMYRGESTDTQYF.